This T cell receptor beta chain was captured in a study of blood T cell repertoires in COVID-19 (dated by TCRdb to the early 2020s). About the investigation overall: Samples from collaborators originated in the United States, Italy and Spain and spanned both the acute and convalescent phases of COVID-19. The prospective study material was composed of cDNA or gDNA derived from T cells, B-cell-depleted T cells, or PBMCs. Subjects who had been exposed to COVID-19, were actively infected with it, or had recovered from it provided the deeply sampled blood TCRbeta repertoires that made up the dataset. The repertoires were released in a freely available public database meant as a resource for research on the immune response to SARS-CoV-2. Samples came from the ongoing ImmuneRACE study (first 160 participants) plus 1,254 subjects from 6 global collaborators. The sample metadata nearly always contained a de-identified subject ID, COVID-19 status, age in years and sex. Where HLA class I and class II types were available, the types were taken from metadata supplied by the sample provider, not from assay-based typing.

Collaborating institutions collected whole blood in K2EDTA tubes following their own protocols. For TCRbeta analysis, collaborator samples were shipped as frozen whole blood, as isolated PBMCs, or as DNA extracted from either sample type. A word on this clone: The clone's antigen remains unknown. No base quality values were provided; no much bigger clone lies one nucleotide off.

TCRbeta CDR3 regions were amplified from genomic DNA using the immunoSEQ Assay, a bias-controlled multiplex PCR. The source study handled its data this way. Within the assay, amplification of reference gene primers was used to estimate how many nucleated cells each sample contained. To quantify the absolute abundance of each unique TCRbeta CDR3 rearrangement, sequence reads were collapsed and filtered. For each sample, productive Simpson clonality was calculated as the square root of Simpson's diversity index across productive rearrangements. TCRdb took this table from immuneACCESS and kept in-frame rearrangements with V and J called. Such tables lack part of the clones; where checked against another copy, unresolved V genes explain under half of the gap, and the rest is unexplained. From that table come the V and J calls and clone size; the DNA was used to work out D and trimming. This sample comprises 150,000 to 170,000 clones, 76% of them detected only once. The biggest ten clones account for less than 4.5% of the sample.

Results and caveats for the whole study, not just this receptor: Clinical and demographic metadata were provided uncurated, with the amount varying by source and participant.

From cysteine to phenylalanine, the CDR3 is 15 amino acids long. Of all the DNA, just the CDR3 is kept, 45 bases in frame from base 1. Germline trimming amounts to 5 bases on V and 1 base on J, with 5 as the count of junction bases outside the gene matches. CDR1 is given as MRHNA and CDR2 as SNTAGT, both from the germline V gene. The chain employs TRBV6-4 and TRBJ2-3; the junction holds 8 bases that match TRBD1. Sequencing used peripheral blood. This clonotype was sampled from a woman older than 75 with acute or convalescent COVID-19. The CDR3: CASSTQGEGTDTQYF. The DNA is TGTGCCAGCAGTACACAGGGGGAAGGCACAGATACGCAGTATTTT.